Presented here are 9 T cell receptor beta chains from one specimen sequenced in a study of cytomegalovirus exposure and HLA in healthy donors. Vbeta (60) and Jbeta (13) primers were used in the PCR. This table comes from immunoSEQ multiplex PCR, and its TCRdb copy is limited to in-frame clones, with some not included. The table shows about 76,000 clones, with about 70% occurring only once. The sample was PBMCs. The receptors stem from a male donor in good health and CMV-seropositive.

This rearrangement joins TRBV4-2 to TRBJ1-4; D call uncertain. CDR1 and CDR2 (germline): LGHNA, YNFKEQ. The CDR3 contains 16 residues. V was pared by 3 bases and J by 0 bases, with 11 bases between. In DNA, the CDR3 is TGTGCCAGCAGCCACCCACGGGTGGCAACTAATGAAAAACTGTTTTTT. Translated, it gives CASSHPRVATNEKLFF.

The V and J genes are TRBV7-2 and TRBJ1-2, with TRBD1 matching over 10 bases. Looked up from germline, CDR1 is SGHTA and CDR2 is FQGNSA. The trim removed 6 bases at V and 3 bases at J, leaving 7 bases unmatched. This CDR3 is built from 15 residues. The CDR3 loop is CASSRGQGDDYGYTF. For the CDR3, the DNA is TGTGCCAGCAGTCGCGGACAGGGGGACGACTATGGCTACACCTTC. Supplemented by reference TRBV7-2 and TRBJ1-2, the full variable domain reads GAGVSQSPSNKVTEKGKDVELRCDPISGHTALYWYRQSLGQGLEFLIYFQGNSAPDKSGLPSDRFSAERTGGSVSTLTIQRTQQEDSAVYLCASSRGQGDDYGYTFGSGTRLTVV.

In this sample, this clone turned up a few times. The chain has TRBV15 and TRBJ1-2, with D possibly being TRBD1 (5 bases). Per the germline V gene, CDR1 is LNHNV and CDR2 is YYDKDF (reference sequence). This CDR3 comprises 17 residues. V was trimmed by 3 bases and J by 0 bases, leaving 17 bases between them. The CDR3 DNA is TGTGCCACCAGCAGCATTTTAAACAGGCTGACTAACTATGGCTACACCTTC. Translating it yields CATSSILNRLTNYGYTF.

The J gene is TRBJ1-1, the V gene TRBV27, with D possibly TRBD1 on 6 matching bases. Trimming left V 2 bases short and J 4 bases short, with 14 bases between. The CDR3 runs 15 residues. The germline CDR1 and CDR2 sequences are MNHEY and SMNVEV (reference sequence). CDR3 coding DNA: TGTGCCAGCAGTTTAACTCAGGGGAGGGTCACTGAAGCTTTCTTT. Protein: CASSLTQGRVTEAFF.

The chain carries TRBV5-4 and TRBJ2-5; possibly TRBD2 for D (6 bases). CDR3 length: 14 amino acids. Germline V gene data show CDR1 as SGHNT and CDR2 as YYREEE (reference sequence). With 0 bases removed from V and 0 bases from J, the gap between germline ends came to 6 bases. The DNA for the CDR3 is TGTGCCAGCAGCTTGGGGGACTACCAAGAGACCCAGTACTTC. It is translated as CASSLGDYQETQYF.

V gene TRBV5-4 combines with J gene TRBJ2-2; no definite D call. This CDR3 has 15 residues. Germline-derived CDR1 and CDR2 are SGHNT and YYREEE (reference sequence). V was pared by 0 bases and J by 5 bases, with 11 bases between. The CDR3 sequence: CASSLDSRQTGELFF. CDR3 nucleotide sequence: TGTGCCAGCAGCTTGGACTCCCGTCAAACCGGGGAGCTGTTTTTT.

The V and J genes are TRBV23-1 and TRBJ2-7; 9 nucleotides match TRBD1. TRBV23-1 is given ORF status, its function remaining uncertain. CDR3 length: 14 residues. V shed 4 bases, J shed 2 bases, and the junction held 3 bases outside the gene matches. The CDR3 DNA is TGCGCCAGCAGTCCCCGGGACAGGGCCTACGAGCAGTACTTC. This codes for CASSPRDRAYEQYF.

This clone showed up just a few times. The chain combines TRBV29-1 with TRBJ2-3; possible D gene TRBD1, 6 bases. The CDR3 has 15 amino acids. V lost 5 bases and J 3 bases, leaving 18 bases between the germline ends. Germline CDR1 reads SQVTM; CDR2 reads ANQGSEA. The CDR3 nucleotides read TGCAGCGTTCGCCCGACAGGAAGGGGTACAGATACGCAGTATTTT. Its protein is CSVRPTGRGTDTQYF.

This clone appeared once. J is TRBJ2-1 and V is TRBV2, with TRBD2 matching over 9 bases. Germline CDR1 SNHLY, CDR2 FYNNEI. V trimming: 9 bases; J trimming: 9 bases; junction bases outside the gene matches: 6. This CDR3 contains 12 residues. CDR3 DNA sequence: TGTGCCAGTCTTTTAGCGGGAGTTGAGCAGTTCTTC. Translated: CASLLAGVEQFF.